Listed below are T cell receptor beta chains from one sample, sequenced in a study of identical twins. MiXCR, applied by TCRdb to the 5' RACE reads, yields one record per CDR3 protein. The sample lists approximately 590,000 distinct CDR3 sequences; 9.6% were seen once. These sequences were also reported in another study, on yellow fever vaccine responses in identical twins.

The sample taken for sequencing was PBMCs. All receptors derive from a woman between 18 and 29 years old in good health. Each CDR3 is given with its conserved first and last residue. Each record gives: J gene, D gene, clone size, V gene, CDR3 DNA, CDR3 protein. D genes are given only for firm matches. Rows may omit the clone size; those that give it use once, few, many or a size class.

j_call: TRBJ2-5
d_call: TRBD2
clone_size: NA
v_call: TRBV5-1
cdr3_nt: TGCGCCAGCAGCTTGGCCGCCGGGGGGGAGACCCAGTACTTC
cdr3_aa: CASSLAAGGETQYF

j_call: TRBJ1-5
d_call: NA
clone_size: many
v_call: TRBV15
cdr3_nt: TGTGCCACCAGCAGAGATGACCAGCCCCAGCATTTT
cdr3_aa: CATSRDDQPQHF

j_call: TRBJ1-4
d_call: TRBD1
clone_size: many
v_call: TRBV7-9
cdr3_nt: TGTGCCAGCAGCTCCAGGGGGCGGTCTGAAAAACTGTTTTTT
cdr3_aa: CASSSRGRSEKLFF

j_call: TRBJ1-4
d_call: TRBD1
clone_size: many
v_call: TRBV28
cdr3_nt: TGTGCCAGCCATTCCCAACCCGGGACAGGGTATGAAAAACTGTTTTTT
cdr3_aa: CASHSQPGTGYEKLFF

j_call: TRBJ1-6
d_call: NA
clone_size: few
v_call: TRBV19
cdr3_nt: TGTGCCAGTAGTATAGAAGGTGTCAGGACACCCCTCCACTTT
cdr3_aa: CASSIEGVRTPLHF

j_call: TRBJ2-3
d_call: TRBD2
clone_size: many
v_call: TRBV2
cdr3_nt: TGTGCCAGCATCGGGACTAGCGGGGGGGGCACAGATACGCAGTATTTT
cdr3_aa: CASIGTSGGGTDTQYF

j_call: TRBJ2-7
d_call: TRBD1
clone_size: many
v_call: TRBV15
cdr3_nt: TGTGCCACCAGCAGGGGACAGGGGAGAAAGGTAGTGGACGAGCAGTACTTC
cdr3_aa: CATSRGQGRKVVDEQYF

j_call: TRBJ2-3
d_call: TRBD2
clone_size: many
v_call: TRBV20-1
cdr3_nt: TGCAGTGCAACGGGACTAGCGGGGTTAGCAGATACGCAGTATTTT
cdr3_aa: CSATGLAGLADTQYF

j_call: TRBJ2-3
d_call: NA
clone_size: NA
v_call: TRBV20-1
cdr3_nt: TGCAGTGCTAGACCAATCAGGGAGGCTAGAGATACGCAGTATTTT
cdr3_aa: CSARPIREARDTQYF

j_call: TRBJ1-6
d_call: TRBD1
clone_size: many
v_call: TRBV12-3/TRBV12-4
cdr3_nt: TGTGCCAGCAGTCCAGGGGGCGCGGGGAATTCACCCCTCCACTTT
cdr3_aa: CASSPGGAGNSPLHF

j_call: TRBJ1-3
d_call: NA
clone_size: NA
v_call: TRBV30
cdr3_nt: TGTGCCTGGAGCGATGGACGGCAGCCCTCTGGAAACACCATATATTTT
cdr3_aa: CAWSDGRQPSGNTIYF

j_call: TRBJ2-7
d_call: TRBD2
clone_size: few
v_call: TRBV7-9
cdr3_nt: TGTGCCAGCCGTTTCGGGACTACCTACGAGCAGTACTTC
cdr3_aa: CASRFGTTYEQYF

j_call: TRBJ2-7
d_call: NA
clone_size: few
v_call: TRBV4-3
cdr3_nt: TGCGCCAGCAGCCAACGGACAGTTGGCTACGAGCAGTACTTC
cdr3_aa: CASSQRTVGYEQYF

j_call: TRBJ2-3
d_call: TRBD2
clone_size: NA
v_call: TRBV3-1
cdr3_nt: TGTGCCAGCACCCCCGGGAGGGGGACAGATACGCAGTATTTT
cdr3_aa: CASTPGRGTDTQYF

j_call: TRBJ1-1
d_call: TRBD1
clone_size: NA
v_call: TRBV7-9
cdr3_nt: TGTGCCAGCAGCTTTGACAGGGAAACTGAAGCTTTCTTT
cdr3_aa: CASSFDRETEAFF

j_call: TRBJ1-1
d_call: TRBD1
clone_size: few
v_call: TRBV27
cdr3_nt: TGTGCCAGCAGAGTTCTCGGACAGGGGGCCTCTGAAGCTTTCTTT
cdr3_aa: CASRVLGQGASEAFF

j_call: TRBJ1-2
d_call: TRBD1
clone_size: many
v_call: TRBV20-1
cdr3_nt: TGCAGTGCTAGAACAGGGGACCTATATGGCTACACCTTC
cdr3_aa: CSARTGDLYGYTF

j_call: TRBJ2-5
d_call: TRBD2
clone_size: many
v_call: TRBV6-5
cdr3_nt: TGTGCCAGCAGTTACGGATTAGCGGGGGGAAAGACCCAGTACTTC
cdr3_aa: CASSYGLAGGKTQYF

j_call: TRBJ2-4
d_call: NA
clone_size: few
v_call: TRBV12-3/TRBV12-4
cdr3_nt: TGTGCCAGCAGGCGGGCTGCCATTCAGTACTTC
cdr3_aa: CASRRAAIQYF

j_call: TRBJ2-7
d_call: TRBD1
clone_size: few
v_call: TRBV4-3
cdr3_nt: TGCGCCAGCAGCCAAGCTCGTTTGCAGGGGGCGAACGAGCAGTACTTC
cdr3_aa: CASSQARLQGANEQYF

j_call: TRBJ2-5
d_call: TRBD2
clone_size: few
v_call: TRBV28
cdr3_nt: TGTGCCAGCAGTTTGTTTCTTCTAGCGGGAGGAGGCCAAGAGACCCAGTACTTC
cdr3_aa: CASSLFLLAGGGQETQYF

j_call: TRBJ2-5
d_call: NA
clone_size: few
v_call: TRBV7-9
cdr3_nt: TGTGCCAGCAGCTTAGATCCTTCTGGGGGAGAGACCCAGTACTTC
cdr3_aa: CASSLDPSGGETQYF

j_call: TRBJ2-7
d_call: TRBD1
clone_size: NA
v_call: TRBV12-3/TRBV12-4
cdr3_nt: TGTGCCAGCAGTTGGGACAGACTTTCCGGGGAGCAGTACTTC
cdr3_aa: CASSWDRLSGEQYF

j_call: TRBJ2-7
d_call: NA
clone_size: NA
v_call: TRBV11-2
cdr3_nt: TGTGCCAGCAGCCTTTTCTTAGGGGTTCACTCCTACGAGCAGTACTTC
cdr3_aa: CASSLFLGVHSYEQYF

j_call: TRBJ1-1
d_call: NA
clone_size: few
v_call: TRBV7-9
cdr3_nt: TGTGCCAGCAATCCGACACGAACCCGAACCAACACTGAAGCTTTCTTT
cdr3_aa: CASNPTRTRTNTEAFF

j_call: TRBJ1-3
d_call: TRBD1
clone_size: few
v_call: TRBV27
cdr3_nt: TGTGCCAGCGGGGACAGGGGGCTTGGAAACACCATATATTTT
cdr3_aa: CASGDRGLGNTIYF

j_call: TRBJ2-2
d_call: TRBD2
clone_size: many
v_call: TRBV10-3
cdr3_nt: TGTGCCATCAGTGGACCAGCGGGAAAGTTGCCCGGGGAGCTGTTTTTT
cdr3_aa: CAISGPAGKLPGELFF

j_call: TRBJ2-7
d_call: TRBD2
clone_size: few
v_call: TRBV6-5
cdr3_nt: TGTGCCAGCAGTTACTCGGGGGAGGGCTCCTACGAGCAGTACTTC
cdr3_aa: CASSYSGEGSYEQYF

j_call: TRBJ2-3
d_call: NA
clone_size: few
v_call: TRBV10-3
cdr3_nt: TGTGCCATCAGCCCCTACACGGCAGATACGCAGTATTTT
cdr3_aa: CAISPYTADTQYF